This T cell receptor beta chain was captured in a study of blood T cell repertoires in COVID-19. Turning to the study itself: In each case, the material was cDNA or gDNA derived from T cells, B-cell-depleted T cells, or PBMCs.

This CDR3 is built from 18 residues. V lost 0 bases to trimming and J lost 0 bases; unmatched junction nucleotides: 3. Germline values: CDR1 MGHRA, CDR2 YSYEKL. In its sample, this clone was seen once. The authors' processing: Amplification from reference gene primers served as the basis for estimated nucleated cell counts. TCRdb's copy holds only in-frame clones and misses some; the assay was immunoSEQ multiplex PCR. Clonal size and the V and J genes are those of that table, whereas D and trimming came from the DNA. Here the sample spans around 99,000 clones, about four fifths being singletons. Sequenced: peripheral blood. This TCR derives from a man between 70 and 80 years old with acute or convalescent COVID-19. The chain recombines TRBV4-1 with TRBJ2-2, with 11 bases fitting TRBD1. This chain's CDR3 is CASSQDRDRGTNTGELFF. The CDR3 nucleotides are TGCGCCAGCAGCCAAGATAGGGACAGGGGGACGAACACCGGGGAGCTGTTTTTT.